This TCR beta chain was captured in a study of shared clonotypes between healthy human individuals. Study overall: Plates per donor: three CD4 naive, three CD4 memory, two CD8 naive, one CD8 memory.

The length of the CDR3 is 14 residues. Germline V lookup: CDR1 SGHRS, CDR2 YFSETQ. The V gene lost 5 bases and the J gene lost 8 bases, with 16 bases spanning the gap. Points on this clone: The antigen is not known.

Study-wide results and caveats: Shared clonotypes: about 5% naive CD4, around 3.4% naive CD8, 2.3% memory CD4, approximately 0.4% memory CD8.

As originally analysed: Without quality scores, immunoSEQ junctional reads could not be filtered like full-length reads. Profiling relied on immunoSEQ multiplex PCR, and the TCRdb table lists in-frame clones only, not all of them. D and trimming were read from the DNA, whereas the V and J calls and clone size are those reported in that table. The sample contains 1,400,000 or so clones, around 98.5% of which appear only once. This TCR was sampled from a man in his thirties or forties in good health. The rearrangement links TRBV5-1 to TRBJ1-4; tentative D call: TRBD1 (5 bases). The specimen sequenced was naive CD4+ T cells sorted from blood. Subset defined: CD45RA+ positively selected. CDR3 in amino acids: CASSAGGGREKLFF. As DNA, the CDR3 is TGCGCCAGCAGTGCGGGGGGAGGACGCGAAAAACTGTTTTTT. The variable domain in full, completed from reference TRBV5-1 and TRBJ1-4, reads KAGVTQTPRYLIKTRGQQVTLSCSPISGHRSVSWYQQTPGQGLQFLFEYFSETQRNKGNFPGRFSGRQFSNSRSEMNVSTLELGDSALYLCASSAGGGREKLFFGSGTQLSVL.